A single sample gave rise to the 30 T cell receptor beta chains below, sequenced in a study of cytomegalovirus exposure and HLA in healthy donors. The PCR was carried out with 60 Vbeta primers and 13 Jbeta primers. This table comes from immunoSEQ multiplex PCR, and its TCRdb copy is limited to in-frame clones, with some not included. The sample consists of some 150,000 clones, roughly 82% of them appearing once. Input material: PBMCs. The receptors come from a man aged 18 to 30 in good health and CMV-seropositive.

CDR3 loop: CASTGTGDYEQYF. The CDR3 DNA follows: TGTGCCAGCACCGGGACAGGTGACTACGAGCAGTACTTC. The chain uses TRBV5-4 and TRBJ2-7; 8 positions agree with TRBD1. Germline V gives CDR1 SGHNT, CDR2 YYREEE (reference sequence). This CDR3 has 13 residues. Trimming cost V 6 bases and J 3 bases; bases outside gene matches: 5.

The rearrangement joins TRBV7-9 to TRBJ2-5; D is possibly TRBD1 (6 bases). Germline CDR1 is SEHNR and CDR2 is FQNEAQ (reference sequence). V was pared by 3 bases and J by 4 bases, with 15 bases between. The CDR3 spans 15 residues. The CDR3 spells CASSFGGDKSETQYF. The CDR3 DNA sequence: TGTGCCAGCAGCTTTGGGGGCGATAAATCAGAGACCCAGTACTTC.

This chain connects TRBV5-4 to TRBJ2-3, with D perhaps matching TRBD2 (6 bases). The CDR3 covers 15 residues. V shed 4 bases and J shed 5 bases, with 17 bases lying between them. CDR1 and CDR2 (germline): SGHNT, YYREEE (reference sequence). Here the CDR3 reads CASSPTSTGVDTQYF. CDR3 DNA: TGTGCCAGCAGCCCCACTAGCACGGGAGTAGATACGCAGTATTTT. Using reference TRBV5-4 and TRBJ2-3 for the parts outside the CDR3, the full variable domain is ETGVTQSPTHLIKTRGQQVTLRCSSQSGHNTVSWYQQALGQGPQFIFQYYREEENGRGNFPPRFSGLQFPNYSSELNVNALELDDSALYLCASSPTSTGVDTQYFGPGTRLTVL.

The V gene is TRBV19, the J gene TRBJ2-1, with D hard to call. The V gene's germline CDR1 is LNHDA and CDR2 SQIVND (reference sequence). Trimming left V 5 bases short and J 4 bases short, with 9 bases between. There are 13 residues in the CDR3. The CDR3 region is CASSSHLYNEQFF. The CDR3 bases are TGTGCCAGTAGTTCCCATTTGTACAATGAGCAGTTCTTC.

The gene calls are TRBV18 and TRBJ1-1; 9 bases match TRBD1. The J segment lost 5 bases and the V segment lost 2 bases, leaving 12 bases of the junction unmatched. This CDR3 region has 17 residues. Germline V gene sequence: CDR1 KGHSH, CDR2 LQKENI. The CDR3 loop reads CASSPIGQGLGRTEAFF. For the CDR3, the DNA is TGTGCCAGCTCACCAATAGGACAGGGGCTAGGGAGAACTGAAGCTTTCTTT. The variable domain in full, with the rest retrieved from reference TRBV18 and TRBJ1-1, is NAGVMQNPRHLVRRRGQEARLRCSPMKGHSHVYWYRQLPEEGLKFMVYLQKENIIDESGMPKERFSAEFPKEGPSILRIQQVVRGDSAAYFCASSPIGQGLGRTEAFFGQGTRLTVV.

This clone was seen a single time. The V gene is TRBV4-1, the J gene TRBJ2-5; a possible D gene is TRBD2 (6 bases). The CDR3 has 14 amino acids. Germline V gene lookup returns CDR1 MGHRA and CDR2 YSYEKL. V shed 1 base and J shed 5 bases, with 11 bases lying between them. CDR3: CASSQGDGGETQYF. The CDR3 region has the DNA TGCGCCAGCAGCCAAGGAGATGGGGGGGAGACCCAGTACTTC.

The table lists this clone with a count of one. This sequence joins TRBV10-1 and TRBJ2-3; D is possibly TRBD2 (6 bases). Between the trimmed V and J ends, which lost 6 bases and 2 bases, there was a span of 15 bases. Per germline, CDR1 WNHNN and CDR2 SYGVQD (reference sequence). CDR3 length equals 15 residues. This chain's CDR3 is CASSESWGLTDTQYF. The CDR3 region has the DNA TGCGCCAGCAGCGAAAGTTGGGGACTCACAGATACGCAGTATTTT.

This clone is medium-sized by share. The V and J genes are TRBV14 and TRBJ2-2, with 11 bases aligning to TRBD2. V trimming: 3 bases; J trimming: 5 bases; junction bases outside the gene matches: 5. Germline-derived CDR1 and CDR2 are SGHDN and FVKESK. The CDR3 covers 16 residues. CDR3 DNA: TGTGCCAGCAGCCATAGGACTAGCGGGCGGACCGGGGAGCTGTTTTTT. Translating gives CASSHRTSGRTGELFF. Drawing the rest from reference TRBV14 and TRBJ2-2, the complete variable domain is EAGVTQFPSHSVIEKGQTVTLRCDPISGHDNLYWYRRVMGKEIKFLLHFVKESKQDESGMPNNRFLAERTGGTYSTLKVQPAELEDSGVYFCASSHRTSGRTGELFFGEGSRLTVL.

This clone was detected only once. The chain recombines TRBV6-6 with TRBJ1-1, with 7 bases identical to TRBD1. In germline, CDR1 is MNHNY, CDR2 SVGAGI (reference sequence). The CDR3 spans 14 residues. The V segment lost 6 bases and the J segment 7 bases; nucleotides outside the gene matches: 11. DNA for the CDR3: TGTGCCAGCAGGCGAATAGGGGGCGCTAATGAAGCTTTCTTT. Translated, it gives CASRRIGGANEAFF.

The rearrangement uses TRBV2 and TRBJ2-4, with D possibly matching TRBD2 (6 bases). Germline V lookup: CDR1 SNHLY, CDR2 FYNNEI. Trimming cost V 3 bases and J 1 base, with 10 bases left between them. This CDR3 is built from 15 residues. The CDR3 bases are TGTGCCAGCAGTGAGGGGGGTTTCGCCAAAAACATTCAGTACTTC. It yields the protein CASSEGGFAKNIQYF.

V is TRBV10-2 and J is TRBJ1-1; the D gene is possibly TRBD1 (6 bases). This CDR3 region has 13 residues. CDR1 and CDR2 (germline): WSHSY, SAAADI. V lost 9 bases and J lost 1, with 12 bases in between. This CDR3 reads CASAGAKNTEAFF. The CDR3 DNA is TGCGCCAGTGCGGGGGCAAAGAACACTGAAGCTTTCTTT.

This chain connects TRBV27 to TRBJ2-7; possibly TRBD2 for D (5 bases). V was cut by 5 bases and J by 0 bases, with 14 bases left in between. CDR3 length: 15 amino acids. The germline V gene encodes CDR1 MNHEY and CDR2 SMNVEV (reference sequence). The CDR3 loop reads CASSPRKGSSYEQYF. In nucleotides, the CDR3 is TGTGCCAGCAGTCCCCGGAAAGGGAGCTCCTACGAGCAGTACTTC.

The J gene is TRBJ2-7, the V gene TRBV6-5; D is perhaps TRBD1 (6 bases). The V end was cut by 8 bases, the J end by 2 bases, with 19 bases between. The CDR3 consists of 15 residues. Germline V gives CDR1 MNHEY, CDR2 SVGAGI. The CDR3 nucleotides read TGTGCCAGCCCCCTTGATCGTGGGACAACCTACGAGCAGTACTTC. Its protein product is CASPLDRGTTYEQYF.

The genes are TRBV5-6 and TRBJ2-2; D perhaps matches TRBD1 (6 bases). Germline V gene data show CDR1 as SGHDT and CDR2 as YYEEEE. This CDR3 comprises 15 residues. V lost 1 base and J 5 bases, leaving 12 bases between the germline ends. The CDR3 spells CASSLYGTPTGELFF. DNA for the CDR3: TGTGCCAGCAGCTTGTACGGGACACCGACCGGGGAGCTGTTTTTT.

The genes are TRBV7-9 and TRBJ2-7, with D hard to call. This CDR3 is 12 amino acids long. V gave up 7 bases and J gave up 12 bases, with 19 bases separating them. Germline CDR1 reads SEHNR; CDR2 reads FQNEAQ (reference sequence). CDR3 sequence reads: CASTEGGHFRYF. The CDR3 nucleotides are TGTGCCAGCACCGAAGGTGGGCACTTTCGGTACTTC.

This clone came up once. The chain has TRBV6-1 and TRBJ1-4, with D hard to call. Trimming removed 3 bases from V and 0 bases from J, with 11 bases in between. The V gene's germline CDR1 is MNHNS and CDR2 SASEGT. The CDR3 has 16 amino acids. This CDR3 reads CASSEQSFATNEKLFF. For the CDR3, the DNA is TGTGCCAGCAGTGAGCAGTCCTTCGCAACTAATGAAAAACTGTTTTTT.

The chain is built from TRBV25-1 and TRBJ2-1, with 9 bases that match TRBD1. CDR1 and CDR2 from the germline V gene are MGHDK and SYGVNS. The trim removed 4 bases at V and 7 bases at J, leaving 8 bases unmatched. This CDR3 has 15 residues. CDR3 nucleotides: TGTGCCAGCAGTGGATACAGGGGGCGGGAGAATGAGCAGTTCTTC. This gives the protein CASSGYRGRENEQFF.

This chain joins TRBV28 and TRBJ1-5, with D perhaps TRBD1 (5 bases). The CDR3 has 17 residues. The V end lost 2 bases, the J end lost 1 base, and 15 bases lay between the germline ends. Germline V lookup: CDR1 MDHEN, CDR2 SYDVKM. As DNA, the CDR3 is TGTGCCAGCAGTTTACCCACTGGGGGGAGAAGCAATCAGCCCCAGCATTTT. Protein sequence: CASSLPTGGRSNQPQHF. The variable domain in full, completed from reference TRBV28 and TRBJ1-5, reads DVKVTQSSRYLVKRTGEKVFLECVQDMDHENMFWYRQDPGLGLRLIYFSYDVKMKEKGDIPEGYSVSREKKERFSLILESASTNQTSMYLCASSLPTGGRSNQPQHFGDGTRLSIL.

The CDR3 DNA is TGCGCCAGCAGCTTGGAGGGGAGGGGCTCCTACAATGAGCAGTTCTTC. Translated: CASSLEGRGSYNEQFF. This chain uses TRBV5-1 with TRBJ2-1, with 7 positions matching TRBD2. The CDR3 is 16 residues long. J was trimmed by 0 bases and V by 0 bases; bases with no gene match: 3. Germline V gives CDR1 SGHRS, CDR2 YFSETQ.

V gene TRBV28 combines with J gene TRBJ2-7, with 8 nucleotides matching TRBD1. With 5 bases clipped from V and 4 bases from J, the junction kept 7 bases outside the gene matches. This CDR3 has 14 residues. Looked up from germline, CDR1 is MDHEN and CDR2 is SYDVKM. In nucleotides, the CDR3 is TGTGCCAGCAGTGAAGGACAGGGTGTGTACGAGCAGTACTTC. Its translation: CASSEGQGVYEQYF.

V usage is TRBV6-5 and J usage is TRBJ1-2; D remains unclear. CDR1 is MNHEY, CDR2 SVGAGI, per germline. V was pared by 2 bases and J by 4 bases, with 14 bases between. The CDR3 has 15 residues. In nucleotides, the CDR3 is TGTGCCAGCAGTTACGGTTCCAACCGGGGCTATGGCTACACCTTC. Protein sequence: CASSYGSNRGYGYTF.

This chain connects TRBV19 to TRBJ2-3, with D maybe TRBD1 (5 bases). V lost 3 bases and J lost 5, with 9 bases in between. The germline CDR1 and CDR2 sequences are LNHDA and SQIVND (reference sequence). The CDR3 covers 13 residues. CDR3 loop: CASSMGLGDTQYF. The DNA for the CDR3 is TGTGCCAGTAGTATGGGGCTAGGAGATACGCAGTATTTT.

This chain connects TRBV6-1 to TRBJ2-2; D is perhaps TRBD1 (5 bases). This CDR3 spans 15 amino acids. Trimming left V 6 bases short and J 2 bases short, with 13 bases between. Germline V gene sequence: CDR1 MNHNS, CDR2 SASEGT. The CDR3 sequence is CASSKDRPNTGELFF. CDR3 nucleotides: TGTGCCAGCAGCAAAGACAGACCAAACACCGGGGAGCTGTTTTTT.

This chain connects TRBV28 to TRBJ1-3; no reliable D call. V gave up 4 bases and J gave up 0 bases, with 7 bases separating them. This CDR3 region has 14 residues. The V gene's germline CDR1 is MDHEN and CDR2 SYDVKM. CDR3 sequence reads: CASSWRGSGNTIYF. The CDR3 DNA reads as TGTGCCAGCAGTTGGCGGGGCTCTGGAAACACCATATATTTT.

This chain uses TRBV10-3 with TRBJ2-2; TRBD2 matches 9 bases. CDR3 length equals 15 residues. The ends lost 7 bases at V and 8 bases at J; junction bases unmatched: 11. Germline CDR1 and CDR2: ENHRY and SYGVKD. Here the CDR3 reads CAIKGTSLLAGELFF. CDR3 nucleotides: TGTGCCATCAAAGGGACTAGCCTATTGGCAGGGGAGCTGTTTTTT.

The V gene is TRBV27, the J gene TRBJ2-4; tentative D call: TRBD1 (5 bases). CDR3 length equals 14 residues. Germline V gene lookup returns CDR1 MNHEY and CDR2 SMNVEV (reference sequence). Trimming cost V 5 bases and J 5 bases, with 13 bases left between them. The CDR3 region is CASSDQGSQNIQYF. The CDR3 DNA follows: TGTGCCAGCAGTGACCAGGGTAGCCAAAACATTCAGTACTTC.

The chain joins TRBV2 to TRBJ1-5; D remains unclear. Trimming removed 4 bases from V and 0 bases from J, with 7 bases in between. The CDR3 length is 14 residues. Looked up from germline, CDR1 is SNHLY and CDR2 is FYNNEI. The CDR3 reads CASSGGDSNQPQHF. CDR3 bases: TGTGCCAGCAGTGGTGGAGATAGCAATCAGCCCCAGCATTTT.

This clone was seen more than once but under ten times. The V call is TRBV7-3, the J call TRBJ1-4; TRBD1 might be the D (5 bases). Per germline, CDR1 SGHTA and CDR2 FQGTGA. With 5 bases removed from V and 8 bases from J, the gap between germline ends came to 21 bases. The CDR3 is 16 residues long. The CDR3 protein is CASSATGRGVGEKLFF. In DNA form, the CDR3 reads TGTGCCAGCAGCGCGACGGGGAGGGGAGTAGGAGAAAAACTGTTTTTT.

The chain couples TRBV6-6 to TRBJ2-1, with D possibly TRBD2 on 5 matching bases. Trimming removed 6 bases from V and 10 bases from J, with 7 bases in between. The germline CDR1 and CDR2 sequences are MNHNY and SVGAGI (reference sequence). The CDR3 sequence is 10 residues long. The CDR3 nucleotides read TGTGCCAGCAGCTCGGGGGAGCAGTTCTTC. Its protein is CASSSGEQFF.

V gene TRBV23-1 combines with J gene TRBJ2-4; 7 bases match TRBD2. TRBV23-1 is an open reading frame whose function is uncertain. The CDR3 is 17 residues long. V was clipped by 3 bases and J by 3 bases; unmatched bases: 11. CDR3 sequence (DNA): TGCGCCAGCAGTCATCCTAGCGGAGACCTAGTCAAAAACATTCAGTACTTC. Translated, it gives CASSHPSGDLVKNIQYF.